Shown below are 2 T cell receptor beta chains from a single sample sequenced in a study of tissue T cells after allogeneic stem cell transplantation. The data were produced by immunoSEQ multiplex PCR, yet TCRdb's version contains in-frame clones alone and is incomplete. Here the sample spans about 5,000 clones, approximately 45% being singletons. Time point noted: mouse harvest day 7 after allogeneic transplant. Mouse grafts combined 10^7 T-cell-depleted bone marrow cells with 10^6 splenic CD5+ T cells. Sequencing used gut tissue. These receptors all stem from a female BALB/c mouse given C57BL/6 T cells with graft-versus-host disease after an allogeneic hematopoietic cell transplant.

This clone was counted a single time. The genes and germline here are from mouse. The CDR3 is cut off 1 residue early in the read; its end comes from the germline J gene. The J gene is TRBJ2-3, the V gene TRBV26, with TRBD1 identical over 9 bases. Germline-derived CDR1 and CDR2 are KGHPV and FQNQEV (reference sequence). The J segment lost 0 bases and the V segment lost 4 bases, leaving 2 bases of the junction unmatched. The CDR3 covers 15 residues. The covered CDR3 bases are TGTGCCAGCAGTCCGGGACAGGGTAGTGCAGAAACGCTGTAT. It translates to CASSPGQGSAETLY. The entire CDR3 is CASSPGQGSAETLYF.

This clone was counted between two and nine times. The gene names given are mouse names. Read coverage stops 1 residue before the CDR3 terminus; the germline J gene supplies the remainder. The V and J genes are TRBV16 and TRBJ2-7; D unclear. From germline, CDR1 is SGHSA and CDR2 FRNQAP. This CDR3 comprises 14 residues. V lost 3 bases, J lost 0 bases, and 9 bases lay in between. CDR3 sequence: CASSLAESSYEQYF. The sequenced CDR3 bases are TGTGCAAGCAGCTTGGCTGAGAGCTCCTATGAACAGTAC.